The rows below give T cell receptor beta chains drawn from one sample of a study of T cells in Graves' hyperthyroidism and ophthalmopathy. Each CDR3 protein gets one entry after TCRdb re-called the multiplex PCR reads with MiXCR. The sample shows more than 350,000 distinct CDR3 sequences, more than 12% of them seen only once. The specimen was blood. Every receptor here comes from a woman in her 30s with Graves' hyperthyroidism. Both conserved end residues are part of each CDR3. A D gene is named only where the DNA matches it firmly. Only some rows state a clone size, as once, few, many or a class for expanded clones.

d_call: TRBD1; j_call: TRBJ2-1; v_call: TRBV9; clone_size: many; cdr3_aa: CASSEQDRAVPNEQFF; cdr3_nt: TGTGCCAGCAGCGAACAAGACAGGGCGGTCCCCAATGAGCAGTTCTTC
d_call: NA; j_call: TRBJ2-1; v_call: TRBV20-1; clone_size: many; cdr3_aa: CSARDGFGYNEQFF; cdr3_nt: TGCAGTGCTAGAGATGGGTTCGGGTACAATGAGCAGTTCTTC
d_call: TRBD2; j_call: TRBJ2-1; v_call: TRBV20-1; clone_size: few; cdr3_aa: CSAATSGEFNEQFF; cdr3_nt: TGCAGTGCCGCGACTAGCGGAGAATTCAATGAGCAGTTCTTC
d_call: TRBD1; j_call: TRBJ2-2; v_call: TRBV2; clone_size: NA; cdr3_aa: CASREDRGLNGELFF; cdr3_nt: TGTGCCAGCAGGGAAGACAGGGGTCTGAACGGGGAGCTGTTTTTT
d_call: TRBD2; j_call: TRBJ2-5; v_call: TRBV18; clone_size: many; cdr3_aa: CASSPPIQREERETQYF; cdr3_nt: TGTGCCAGCTCACCACCTATTCAGCGGGAGGAACGGGAGACCCAGTACTTC
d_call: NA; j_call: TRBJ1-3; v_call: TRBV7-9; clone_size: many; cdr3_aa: CASSLSGGSGNTIYF; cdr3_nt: TGTGCCAGCAGCTTATCTGGTGGCTCTGGAAACACCATATATTTT
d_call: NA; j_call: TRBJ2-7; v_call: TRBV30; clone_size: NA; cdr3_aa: CAWSITRTYEQYF; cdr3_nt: TGTGCCTGGAGTATTACCCGTACCTACGAGCAGTACTTC
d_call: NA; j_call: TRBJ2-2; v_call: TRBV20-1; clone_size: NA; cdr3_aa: CSNRDRRTGELFF; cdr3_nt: TGCAGTAACCGGGACCGACGCACCGGGGAGCTGTTTTTT
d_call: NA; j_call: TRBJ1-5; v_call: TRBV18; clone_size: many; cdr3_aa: CASTPQINQPQHF; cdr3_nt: TGTGCCAGCACCCCACAGATCAATCAGCCCCAGCATTTT
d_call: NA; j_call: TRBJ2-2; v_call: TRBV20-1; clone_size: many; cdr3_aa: CSATMGGELFF; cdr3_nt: TGCAGTGCTACCATGGGCGGGGAGCTGTTTTTT
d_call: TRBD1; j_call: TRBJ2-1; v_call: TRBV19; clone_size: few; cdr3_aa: CASSLTRTGCNEQFF; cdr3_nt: TGTGCCAGTAGTCTCACGCGGACAGGCTGCAATGAGCAGTTCTTC
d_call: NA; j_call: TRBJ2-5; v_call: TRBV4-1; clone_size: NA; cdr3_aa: CASSRGGIQETQYF; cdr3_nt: TGCGCCAGCAGCAGGGGGGGGATTCAAGAGACCCAGTACTTC
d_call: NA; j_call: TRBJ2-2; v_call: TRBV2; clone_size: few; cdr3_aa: CARGPDKTGELFF; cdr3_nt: TGTGCCAGGGGGCCTGACAAAACCGGGGAGCTGTTTTTT
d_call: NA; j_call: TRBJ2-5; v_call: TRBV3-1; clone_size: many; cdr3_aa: CASSPYGDHIETQYF; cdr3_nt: TGTGCCAGCAGCCCTTATGGAGACCACATCGAGACCCAGTACTTC
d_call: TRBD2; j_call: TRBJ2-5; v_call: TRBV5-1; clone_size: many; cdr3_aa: CASSQGLAQQETQYF; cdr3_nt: TGCGCCAGCAGCCAGGGACTAGCGCAGCAAGAGACCCAGTACTTC
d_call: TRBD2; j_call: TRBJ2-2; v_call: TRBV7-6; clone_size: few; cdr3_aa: CASSPGTSGRLGPGELFF; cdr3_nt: TGTGCCAGCAGCCCCGGGACTAGCGGACGCCTGGGGCCCGGGGAGCTGTTTTTT
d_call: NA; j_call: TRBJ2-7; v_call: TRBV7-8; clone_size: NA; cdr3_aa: CASSLQEGGAAYEQYF; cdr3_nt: TGTGCCAGCAGCTTGCAAGAGGGGGGGGCGGCCTACGAGCAGTACTTC
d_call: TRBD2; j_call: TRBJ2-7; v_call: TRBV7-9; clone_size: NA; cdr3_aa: CASSSGTSGVEQYF; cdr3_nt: TGTGCCAGCAGCTCAGGGACTAGCGGGGTTGAGCAGTACTTC
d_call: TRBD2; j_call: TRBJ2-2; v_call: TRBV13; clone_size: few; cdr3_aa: CASSLVGLAGPNTGELFF; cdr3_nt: TGTGCCAGCAGCTTAGTGGGACTAGCGGGACCGAACACCGGGGAGCTGTTTTTT
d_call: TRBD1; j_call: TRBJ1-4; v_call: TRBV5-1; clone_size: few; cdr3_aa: CASSLNRGPPNEKLFF; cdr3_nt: TGCGCCAGCAGCTTGAACAGGGGGCCACCTAATGAAAAACTGTTTTTT
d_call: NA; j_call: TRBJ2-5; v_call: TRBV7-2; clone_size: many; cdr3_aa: CASSSLEGLGETQYF; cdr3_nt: TGTGCCAGCAGCTCACTTGAGGGGCTTGGGGAGACCCAGTACTTC
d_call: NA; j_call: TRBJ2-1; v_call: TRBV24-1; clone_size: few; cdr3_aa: CATSVRDSMGEQFF; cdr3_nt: TGTGCCACCAGTGTTCGGGATTCAATGGGTGAGCAGTTCTTC
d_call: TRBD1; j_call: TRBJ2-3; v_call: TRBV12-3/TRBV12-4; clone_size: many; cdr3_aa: CASSFRTGSTDTQYF; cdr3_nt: TGTGCCAGCAGTTTTCGGACAGGGAGCACAGATACGCAGTATTTT
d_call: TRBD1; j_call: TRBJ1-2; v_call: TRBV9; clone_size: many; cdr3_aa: CASSALRQGAYGYTF; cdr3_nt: TGTGCCAGCAGCGCCCTGCGACAGGGGGCTTATGGCTACACCTTC
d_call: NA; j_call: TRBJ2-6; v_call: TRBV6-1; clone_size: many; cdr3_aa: CASSRLGRTAGANVLTF; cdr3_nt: TGTGCCAGCAGTCGACTGGGCCGTACAGCTGGGGCCAACGTCCTGACTTTC
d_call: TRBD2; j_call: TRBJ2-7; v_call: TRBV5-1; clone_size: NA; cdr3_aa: CASSSTGTRGGEQYF; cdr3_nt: TGCGCCAGCAGCTCAACCGGGACCCGCGGGGGCGAGCAGTACTTC
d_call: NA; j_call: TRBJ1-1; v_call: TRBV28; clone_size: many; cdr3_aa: CASRTVLNTEAFF; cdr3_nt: TGTGCCAGCAGGACAGTATTGAACACTGAAGCTTTCTTT